This passage covers 21 T cell receptor beta chains from one sample sequenced in a study of T cells in Graves' hyperthyroidism and ophthalmopathy. It was RNA transcripts that yielded the amplified TCR beta CDR3 regions. Using the HTBI primer set, a first-round RT-PCR was run on the TCR CDR3. In TCRdb, the multiplex PCR reads were re-called with MiXCR into one record per CDR3 protein. The table records about 290,000 distinct CDR3 sequences, about an eighth of them present only once. Source material: blood. The source of these receptors is a woman aged 35 to 49 with Graves' hyperthyroidism.

With regard to this clonotype: A much larger clonotype is one base distant, so this may be a read error. J is TRBJ2-7 and V is TRBV2; no reliable D call. Germline V gene lookup returns CDR1 SNHLY and CDR2 FYNNEI. This CDR3 is 13 amino acids long. Trimming stripped 4 bases from V and 0 bases from J, with 7 bases between. The DNA of the CDR3 is TGTGCCAGCAGTGGGGTCAGCTCCTACGAGCAGTACTTC. The encoded protein is CASSGVSSYEQYF.

This clonotype was counted at least ten times. The chain recombines TRBV2 with TRBJ2-1; 8 bases line up with TRBD2. The CDR3 is 15 amino acids. CDR1 is SNHLY, CDR2 FYNNEI, per germline. Losses at the gene ends were 9 bases for V and 6 bases for J; bases not matched to a gene: 13. Written as DNA, the CDR3 is TGTGCCAGTACGAAGGGGACTAGTGGATCCAATGAGCAGTTCTTC. Protein sequence: CASTKGTSGSNEQFF. The full variable domain, in which reference TRBV2 and TRBJ2-1 provide the parts outside the CDR3, is EPEVTQTPSHQVTQMGQEVILRCVPISNHLYFYWYRQILGQKVEFLVSFYNNEISEKSEIFDDQFSVERPDGSNFTLKIRSTKLEDSAMYFCASTKGTSGSNEQFFGPGTRLTVL.

This clonotype was seen repeatedly, ten times or more. V is TRBV11-1 and J is TRBJ2-4, with a possible D match to TRBD2 (5 bases). The CDR3 has 15 residues. Trimming removed 3 bases at V and 0 bases at J, with 9 bases between. Germline CDR1 is SGHAT and CDR2 is FQDESV (reference sequence). This CDR3 is CASSLGGSAKNIQYF. In DNA, the CDR3 is TGTGCCAGCAGCTTGGGCGGGTCAGCCAAAAACATTCAGTACTTC.

This clonotype was seen many times. The rearrangement links TRBV10-3 to TRBJ1-3; 7 nucleotides agree with TRBD1. V lost 6 bases, J lost 0 bases, and 5 bases stayed unmatched. The CDR3 length is 15 residues. CDR1 is ENHRY and CDR2 is SYGVKD in the germline V gene. CDR3 DNA sequence: TGTGCCATCAGGGATACAGGGGACTCTGGAAACACCATATATTTT. Translating it yields CAIRDTGDSGNTIYF.

This clonotype has just a few counts. J is TRBJ1-1 and V is TRBV6-1; weak D call: TRBD1 (5 bases). V lost 11 bases and J 4 bases, leaving 17 bases between the germline ends. Germline loops: CDR1 MNHNS, CDR2 SASEGT. This CDR3 spans 13 amino acids. The CDR3 here is CAAGRSLITEAFF. The DNA for the CDR3 is TGTGCCGCGGGGCGCAGCCTGATCACTGAAGCTTTCTTT.

The table lists this clonotype with a few counts. This chain joins TRBV28 and TRBJ2-2; 14 nucleotides match TRBD2. The CDR3 consists of 19 residues. V was pared by 7 bases and J by 2 bases, with 12 bases of the junction left unmatched. CDR1 MDHEN and CDR2 SYDVKM come from the germline V gene. The CDR3 region is CASTGDRGLAGVNTGELFF. For the CDR3, the DNA is TGTGCCAGCACCGGGGACAGGGGACTAGCGGGAGTAAACACCGGGGAGCTGTTTTTT. Supplemented by reference TRBV28 and TRBJ2-2, the full variable domain reads DVKVTQSSRYLVKRTGEKVFLECVQDMDHENMFWYRQDPGLGLRLIYFSYDVKMKEKGDIPEGYSVSREKKERFSLILESASTNQTSMYLCASTGDRGLAGVNTGELFFGEGSRLTVL.

This clonotype was observed a handful of times. A much larger clone differs by one base, so this may be a read error. J is TRBJ2-1 and V is TRBV3-1; tentatively, D is TRBD1 or TRBD2 (5 bases each). Germline V gene lookup returns CDR1 LGHDT and CDR2 YNNKEL (reference sequence). This CDR3 has 16 amino acids. CDR3 protein: CASSQDRGGHYNEQLF. CDR3 DNA: TGTGCCAGCAGCCAAGATCGGGGCGGTCACTACAATGAGCAGCTCTTC.

This clonotype was seen ten or more times. The rearrangement uses TRBV2 and TRBJ2-2, with 9 bases fitting TRBD1. V was clipped by 8 bases and J by 5 bases; unmatched bases: 12. The length of the CDR3 is 16 residues. Germline values: CDR1 SNHLY, CDR2 FYNNEI. The CDR3 DNA reads as TGTGCCAGCGGAGTGAGGACAGGGGCGGGGACCGGGGAGCTGTTTTTT. It is translated as CASGVRTGAGTGELFF. Together with reference TRBV2 and TRBJ2-2, the CDR3 gives the full variable domain: EPEVTQTPSHQVTQMGQEVILRCVPISNHLYFYWYRQILGQKVEFLVSFYNNEISEKSEIFDDQFSVERPDGSNFTLKIRSTKLEDSAMYFCASGVRTGAGTGELFFGEGSRLTVL.

The table lists this clonotype with a few counts. This chain links TRBV14 with TRBJ2-2, with D uncertain. V was clipped by 1 base and J by 2 bases, with 14 bases between them. Germline V gene data show CDR1 as SGHDN and CDR2 as FVKESK. The CDR3 has 17 residues. CDR3 amino acids: CASSQVYGGINTGELFF. CDR3 in DNA: TGTGCCAGCAGCCAAGTCTACGGCGGAATTAACACCGGGGAGCTGTTTTTT.

This clonotype was found many times. V gene TRBV9 combines with J gene TRBJ2-3; D uncertain. V was shortened by 2 bases and J by 10 bases, with 14 bases between the two germline ends. CDR1 and CDR2 from the germline V gene are SGDLS and YYNGEE. The CDR3 is 13 residues long. CDR3 coding DNA: TGTGCCAGCAGCGTGGCGGACGACGGAGCGCAGTATTTT. Translation gives CASSVADDGAQYF.

This clonotype appeared many times. The V and J genes are TRBV20-1 and TRBJ2-3; 9 bases map to TRBD2. V gave up 0 bases and J gave up 3 bases; unmatched junction bases: 4. Germline V gene sequence: CDR1 DFQATT, CDR2 SNEGSKA (reference sequence). This CDR3 contains 15 residues. CDR3 nucleotide sequence: TGCAGTGCTAGAGATAGCGGGAGCGGGACAGATACGCAGTATTTT. Translated: CSARDSGSGTDTQYF.

The V call is TRBV20-1, the J call TRBJ2-1; tentative D call: TRBD2 (6 bases). Trimming took 6 bases from V and 7 from J, leaving 22 bases between them. This CDR3 comprises 15 residues. Germline-derived CDR1 and CDR2 are DFQATT and SNEGSKA (reference sequence). The CDR3 coding sequence is TGCAGTGCAAATCGACTAGATGGGATAAGGAATGAGCAGTTCTTC. This gives the protein CSANRLDGIRNEQFF.

This clonotype showed up many times. CDR3 bases: TGTGCCAGCAGCCAACAAGCGGGAGCCAGATTCGAGCAGTACTTC. It yields the protein CASSQQAGARFEQYF. The V and J genes are TRBV7-2 and TRBJ2-7; TRBD2 aligns across 8 bases. CDR1 is SGHTA and CDR2 is FQGNSA in the germline V gene. The CDR3 runs to 15 residues. The V and J ends lost 5 bases and 6 bases, in that order; junction bases with no gene match: 12.

This clonotype has at least ten counts. The V and J genes are TRBV2 and TRBJ2-1; no definite D call. This CDR3 contains 14 residues. Germline CDR1 is SNHLY and CDR2 is FYNNEI. V lost 3 bases to trimming and J lost 7 bases, with 13 bases between them. CDR3 loop: CASSEGFRRNEQFF. The CDR3 nucleotides are TGTGCCAGCAGTGAGGGATTTCGAAGGAATGAGCAGTTCTTC.

This clonotype appeared many times. The CDR3 region is CASSLFDRLNTGELFF. The DNA of the CDR3 is TGTGCCAGCAGTTTATTCGACAGATTAAACACCGGGGAGCTGTTTTTT. This rearrangement joins TRBV27 to TRBJ2-2; D possibly corresponds to TRBD1 (5 bases). The V gene lost 1 base and the J gene lost 2 bases, with 11 bases spanning the gap. There are 16 residues in the CDR3. Germline CDR1 is MNHEY and CDR2 is SMNVEV (reference sequence).

This clonotype was seen at least ten times. This chain uses TRBV7-6 with TRBJ2-5, with D perhaps TRBD1 (5 bases). The CDR3 spans 16 residues. Germline lookup yields CDR1 SGHVS and CDR2 FNYEAQ. V was clipped by 5 bases and J by 4 bases, with 20 bases between them. The CDR3 protein is CASSPFGHGASETQYF. DNA of the CDR3: TGTGCCAGCAGCCCCTTCGGCCATGGGGCGTCAGAGACCCAGTACTTC.

This clonotype occurred a few times. V usage is TRBV6-1 and J usage is TRBJ2-7; 8 bases are a match to TRBD1. The CDR3 length is 16 residues. The V segment lost 6 bases and the J segment 2 bases; nucleotides outside the gene matches: 12. The germline V gene has CDR1 MNHNS and CDR2 SASEGT. The CDR3 nucleotides read TGTGCCAGCAGCCCCCAGACAGGGGCCGGTACCTACGAGCAGTACTTC. Amino acids: CASSPQTGAGTYEQYF.

This clonotype showed up just a few times. The V call is TRBV30, the J call TRBJ1-2; D not resolved. V was pared by 7 bases and J by 8 bases, with 17 bases between. The CDR3 loop spans 12 amino acids. Germline lookup yields CDR1 GTSNPN and CDR2 SVGIG (reference sequence). In DNA form, the CDR3 reads TGTGCCTACACCCAGTCCGGGTTGGGCTACACCTTC. As protein: CAYTQSGLGYTF.

This clonotype came up many times. The rearrangement uses TRBV19 and TRBJ2-2, with TRBD1 matching over 10 bases. J lost 1 base, V lost 5 bases, and 4 bases had no gene match. Germline V lookup: CDR1 LNHDA, CDR2 SQIVND (reference sequence). The CDR3 runs 16 residues. This chain's CDR3 is CASSPRTGGNTGELFF. CDR3 DNA sequence: TGTGCCAGTAGTCCTCGGACAGGGGGGAACACCGGGGAGCTGTTTTTT.

This clonotype came up many times. The chain joins TRBV10-3 to TRBJ1-5; D not resolved. CDR3 length: 15 amino acids. Deletions cut 2 bases from V and 4 bases from J, with 12 bases between. CDR1 is ENHRY and CDR2 is SYGVKD in the germline V gene. The CDR3 region is CAISEGLPDNQPQHF. DNA of the CDR3: TGTGCCATCAGTGAGGGGTTACCAGATAATCAGCCCCAGCATTTT.

There are many counts of this clonotype. The chain recombines TRBV3-1 with TRBJ1-2; D may be TRBD1 (5 bases). CDR1 LGHDT and CDR2 YNNKEL come from the germline V gene (reference sequence). Trimming left V 3 bases short and J 6 bases short, with 14 bases between. The CDR3 covers 14 residues. The CDR3 nucleotides are TGTGCCAGCAGCCAGGTGGGCCGGGGCGATGGCTACACCTTC. It yields the protein CASSQVGRGDGYTF.